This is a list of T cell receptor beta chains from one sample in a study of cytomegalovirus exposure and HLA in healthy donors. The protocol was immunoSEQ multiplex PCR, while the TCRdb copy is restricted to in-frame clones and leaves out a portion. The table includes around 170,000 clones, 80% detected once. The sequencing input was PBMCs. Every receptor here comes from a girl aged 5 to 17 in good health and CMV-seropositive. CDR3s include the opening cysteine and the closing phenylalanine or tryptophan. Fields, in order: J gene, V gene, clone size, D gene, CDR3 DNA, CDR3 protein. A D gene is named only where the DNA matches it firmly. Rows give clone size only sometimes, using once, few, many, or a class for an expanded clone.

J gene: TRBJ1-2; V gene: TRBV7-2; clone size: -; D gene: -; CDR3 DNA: TGTGCCAGCAGCTTAAATTTGGCTGACTATGGCTACACCTTC; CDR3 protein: CASSLNLADYGYTF
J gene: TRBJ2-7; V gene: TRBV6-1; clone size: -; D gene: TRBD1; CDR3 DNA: TGTGCCAGCAGAATAGAACAGGGGGCTCTTTACGAGCAGTACTTC; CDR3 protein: CASRIEQGALYEQYF
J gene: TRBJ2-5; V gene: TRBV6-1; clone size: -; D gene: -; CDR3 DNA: TGTGCCAGCAGTCGAGACAGCAGGGCAGGGGAGACCCAGTACTTC; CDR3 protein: CASSRDSRAGETQYF
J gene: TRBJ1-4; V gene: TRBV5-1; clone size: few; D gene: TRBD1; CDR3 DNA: TGCGCCAGCAGCCCGAGACAGGGGTATGAAAAACTGTTTTTT; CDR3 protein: CASSPRQGYEKLFF
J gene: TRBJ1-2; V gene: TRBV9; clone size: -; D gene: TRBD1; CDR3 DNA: TGTGCCAGCAGCAACCGGGACAGGGGGTTACAAGCTAACTATGGCTACACCTTC; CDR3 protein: CASSNRDRGLQANYGYTF
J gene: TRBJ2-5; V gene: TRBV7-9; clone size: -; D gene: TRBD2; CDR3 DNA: TGTGCCAGCAGCTCCCGGACTAGCGGGAAAGGGGAGACCCAGTACTTC; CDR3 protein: CASSSRTSGKGETQYF
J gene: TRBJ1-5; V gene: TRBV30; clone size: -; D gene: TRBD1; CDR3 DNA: TGTGCCTGGAGTGTTCGCGGGACAGCAAGTTTATATAGCAATCAGCCCCAGCATTTT; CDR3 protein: CAWSVRGTASLYSNQPQHF
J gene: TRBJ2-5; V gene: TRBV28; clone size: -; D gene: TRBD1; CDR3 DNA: TGTGCCAGCAGTTCGACAGGGGAAGAGACCCAGTACTTC; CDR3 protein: CASSSTGEETQYF
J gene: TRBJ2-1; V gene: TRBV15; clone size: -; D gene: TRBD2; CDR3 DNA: TGTGCCACCAGCAGATCCTCGAGCGGGAGCCGTGACAATGAGCAGTTCTTC; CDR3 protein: CATSRSSSGSRDNEQFF
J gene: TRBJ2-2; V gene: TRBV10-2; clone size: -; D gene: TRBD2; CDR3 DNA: TGCGCCAGCAGCTCTAGCGGGGCGGACACCGGGGAGCTGTTTTTT; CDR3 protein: CASSSSGADTGELFF
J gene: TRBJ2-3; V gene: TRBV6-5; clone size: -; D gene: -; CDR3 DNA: TGTGCCAGCAGGGGGGGTACAGGACCACGACAGTATTTT; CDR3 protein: CASRGGTGPRQYF
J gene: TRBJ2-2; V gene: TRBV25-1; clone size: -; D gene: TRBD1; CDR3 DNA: TGTGCCAGCAGTGAATTCAGGGGGCGGGACGGGGAGCTGTTTTTT; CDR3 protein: CASSEFRGRDGELFF
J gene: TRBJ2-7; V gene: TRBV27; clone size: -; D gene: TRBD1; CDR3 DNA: TGTGCCAGCAGTTTAGGTCCCGGGACAGCGAAAGAGCAGTACTTC; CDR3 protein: CASSLGPGTAKEQYF
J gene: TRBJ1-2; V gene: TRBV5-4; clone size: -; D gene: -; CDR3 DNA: TGTGCCAGCAGCTTGGGGGCGGGTGAGGGCTATGGCTACACCTTC; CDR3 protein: CASSLGAGEGYGYTF
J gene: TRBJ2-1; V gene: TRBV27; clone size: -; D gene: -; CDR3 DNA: TGTGCCAGCAGTTTTAGTACCATTCCGTGGAATGAGCAGTTCTTC; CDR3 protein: CASSFSTIPWNEQFF
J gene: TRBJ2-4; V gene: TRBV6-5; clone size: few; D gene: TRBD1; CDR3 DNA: TGTGCCAGCAGTTACTCCAGGGGGCGGAGCGGGATTCAGTACTTC; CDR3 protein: CASSYSRGRSGIQYF
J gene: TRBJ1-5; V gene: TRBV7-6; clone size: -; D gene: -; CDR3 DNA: TGTGCCAGCAGCTTAGGTGTCAGGGCCGGCAATCAGCCCCAGCATTTT; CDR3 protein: CASSLGVRAGNQPQHF
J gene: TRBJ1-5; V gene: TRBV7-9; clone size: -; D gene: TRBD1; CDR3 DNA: TGTGCCAGCAGCTTAGGGGTCAGGGGGCCGAGGAATCAGCCCCAGCATTTT; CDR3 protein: CASSLGVRGPRNQPQHF
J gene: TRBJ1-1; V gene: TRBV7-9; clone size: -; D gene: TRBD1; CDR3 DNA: TGTGCCAGCAGCTTAGAGTCTTACAGGGGTGGGAACATGAACACTGAAGCTTTCTTT; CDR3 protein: CASSLESYRGGNMNTEAFF
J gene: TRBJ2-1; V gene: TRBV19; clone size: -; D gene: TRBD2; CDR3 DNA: TGTGCCAGTACCCTAACGGGGGAGGGCCCGGGTGAGCAGTTCTTC; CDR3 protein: CASTLTGEGPGEQFF
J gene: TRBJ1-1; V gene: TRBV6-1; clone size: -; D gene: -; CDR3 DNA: TGTGCCAGCAGTGTTTGGCAGGGGACCACTGAAGCTTTCTTT; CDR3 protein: CASSVWQGTTEAFF
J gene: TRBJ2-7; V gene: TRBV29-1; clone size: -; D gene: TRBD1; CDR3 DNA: TGCAGCGTTGAAGCCTTGGAAGGGACAGTTGGACCCGAGCAGTACTTC; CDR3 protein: CSVEALEGTVGPEQYF
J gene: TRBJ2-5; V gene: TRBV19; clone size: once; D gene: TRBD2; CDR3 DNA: TGTGCCAGTAGTATAGTGAGTAGCGGGATGGCACTAGAGACCCAGTACTTC; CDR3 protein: CASSIVSSGMALETQYF
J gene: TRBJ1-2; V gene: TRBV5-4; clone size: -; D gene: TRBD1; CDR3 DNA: TGTGCCAGCAGCCCTGGACAGGTTGTTATCTACACCTTC; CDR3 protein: CASSPGQVVIYTF
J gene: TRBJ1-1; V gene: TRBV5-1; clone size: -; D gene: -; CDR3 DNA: TGCGCCAGCAGCTTGGTGGTAAGTTGGGGGGAGACTGAAGCTTTCTTT; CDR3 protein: CASSLVVSWGETEAFF
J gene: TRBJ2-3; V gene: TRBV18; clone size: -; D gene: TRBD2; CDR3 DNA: TGTGCCAGCTCACCACCGGGACTAGCGGAGGCGGATACGCAGTATTTT; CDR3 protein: CASSPPGLAEADTQYF
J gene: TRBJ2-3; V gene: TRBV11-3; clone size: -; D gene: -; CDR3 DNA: TGTGCCAGCAATGGACGGTTTCGCCATCGGACAGCGCAGTATTTT; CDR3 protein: CASNGRFRHRTAQYF
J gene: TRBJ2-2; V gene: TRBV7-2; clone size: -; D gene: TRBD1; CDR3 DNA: TGTGCCAGCGACAGGGGGAACACCGGGGAGCTGTTTTTT; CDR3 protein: CASDRGNTGELFF
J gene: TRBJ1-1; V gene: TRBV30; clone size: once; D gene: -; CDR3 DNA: TGTGCCTGGAGGGTCTGGACCCGGAGGCAGAACACTGAAGCTTTCTTT; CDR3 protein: CAWRVWTRRQNTEAFF
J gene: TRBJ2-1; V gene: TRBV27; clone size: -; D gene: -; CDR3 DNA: TGTGCCAGCAGTTTATACCCCAGGGCTGTCGAGCAGTTCTTC; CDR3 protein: CASSLYPRAVEQFF
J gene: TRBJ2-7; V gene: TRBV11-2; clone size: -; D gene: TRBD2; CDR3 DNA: TGTGCCAGCAGCTTAGAGGGCGGGAGCGGAATCTACGAGCAGTACTTC; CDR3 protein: CASSLEGGSGIYEQYF
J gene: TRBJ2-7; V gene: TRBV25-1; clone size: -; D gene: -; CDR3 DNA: TGTGCCAGTACAGGGTTAAGCTCCTACGAGCAGTACTTC; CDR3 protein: CASTGLSSYEQYF
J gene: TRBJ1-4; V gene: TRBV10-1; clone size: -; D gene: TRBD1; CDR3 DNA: TGCGCCAGCAGTACAGGGGGAAATGAAAAACTGTTTTTT; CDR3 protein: CASSTGGNEKLFF
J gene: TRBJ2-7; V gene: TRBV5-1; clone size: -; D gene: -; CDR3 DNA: TGCGCCAGCAGCTCTCCCCATACTAGTACCTACGAGCAGTACTTC; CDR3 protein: CASSSPHTSTYEQYF
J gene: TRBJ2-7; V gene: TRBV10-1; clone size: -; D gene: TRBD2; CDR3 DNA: TGCGCCAGCAGTGAAGGGATAGCGGGAGGTAACGAGCAGTACTTC; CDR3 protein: CASSEGIAGGNEQYF
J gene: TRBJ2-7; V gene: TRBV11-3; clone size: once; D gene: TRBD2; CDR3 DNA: TGTGCCAGCAGCTTAGGTAGCGGGACTTCCTACGAGCAGTACTTC; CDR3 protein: CASSLGSGTSYEQYF
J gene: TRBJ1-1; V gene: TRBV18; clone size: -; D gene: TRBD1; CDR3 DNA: TGTGCCAGCTCACCAAATCCCGGGCAGGGGGGAACTGAAGCTTTCTTT; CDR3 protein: CASSPNPGQGGTEAFF